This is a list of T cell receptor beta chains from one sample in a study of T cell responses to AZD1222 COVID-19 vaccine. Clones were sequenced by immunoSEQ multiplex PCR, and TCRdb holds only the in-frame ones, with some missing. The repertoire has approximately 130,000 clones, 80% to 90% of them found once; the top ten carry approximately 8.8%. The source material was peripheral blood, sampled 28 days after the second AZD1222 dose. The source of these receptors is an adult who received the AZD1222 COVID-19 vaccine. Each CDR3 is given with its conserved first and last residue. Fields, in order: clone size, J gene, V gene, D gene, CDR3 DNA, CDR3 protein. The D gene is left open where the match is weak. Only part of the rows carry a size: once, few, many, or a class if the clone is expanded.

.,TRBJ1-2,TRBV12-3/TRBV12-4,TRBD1,TGTGCCAGCACCCTCGAGGGGGCGGGTGGCTACACCTTC,CASTLEGAGGYTF
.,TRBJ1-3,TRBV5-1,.,TGCGCCAGCAGCCCCGGGGGAGGCTCTGGAAACACCATATATTTT,CASSPGGGSGNTIYF
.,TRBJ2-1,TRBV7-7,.,TGTGCCAGCAGCCGCGGATTAGCGGAGGGTAATGAGCAGTTCTTC,CASSRGLAEGNEQFF
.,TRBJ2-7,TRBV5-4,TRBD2,TGTGCCAGCAGCTTAGGTCCAGCGGGAGTCAGCGAGCAGTACTTC,CASSLGPAGVSEQYF
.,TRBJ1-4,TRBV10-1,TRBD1,TGCGCCAGCAGTGATGGGACAGCAACAACTAATGAAAAACTGTTTTTT,CASSDGTATTNEKLFF
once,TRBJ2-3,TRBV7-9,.,TGTGCCAGCAGCTTTACATTACAGGGGAGGGGCACAGATACGCAGTATTTT,CASSFTLQGRGTDTQYF
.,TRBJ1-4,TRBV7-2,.,TGTGCCAGCACAACCACAGGGACACTAAATGAAAAACTGTTTTTT,CASTTTGTLNEKLFF
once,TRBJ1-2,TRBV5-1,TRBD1,TGCGCCAGCAGTCTACCGGGACAGTTCTATGGCTACACCTTC,CASSLPGQFYGYTF
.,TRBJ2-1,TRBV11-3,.,TGTGCCAGCAGCAGGGGGGATGAGCAGTTCTTC,CASSRGDEQFF
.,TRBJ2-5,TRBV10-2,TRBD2,TGCGCCAGCAGTGAAGAAGGGAGACTAGCGGATTCAGAGACCCAGTACTTC,CASSEEGRLADSETQYF
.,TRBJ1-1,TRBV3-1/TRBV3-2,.,TGTGCCAGCAGCCGACACACTGAAGCTTTCTTT,CASSRHTEAFF
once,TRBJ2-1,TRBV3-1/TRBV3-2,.,TGTGCCAGCAGCCAAGACGATCAGGGGACCCGCTACAATGAGCAGTTCTTC,CASSQDDQGTRYNEQFF
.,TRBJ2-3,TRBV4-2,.,TGTGCCAGCAGCCATGGACTCCCACCCAGCACAGATACGCAGTATTTT,CASSHGLPPSTDTQYF
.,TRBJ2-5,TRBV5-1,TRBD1,TGCGCCAGCAGCTCGTCTCAAGGGGGCGAAGAGACCCAGTACTTC,CASSSSQGGEETQYF
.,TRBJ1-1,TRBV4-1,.,TGCGCCAGCAGCCAAGATGCGGCCCGGACTATGAACACTGAAGCTTTCTTT,CASSQDAARTMNTEAFF
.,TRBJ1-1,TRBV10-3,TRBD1,TGTGCCATCAGTGATGTCGGGACAGGGAACACTGAAGCTTTCTTT,CAISDVGTGNTEAFF
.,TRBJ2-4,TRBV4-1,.,TGCGCCAGCAGCCCCCTAACCCCGACCAGGGGACACAAAAACATTCAGTACTTC,CASSPLTPTRGHKNIQYF
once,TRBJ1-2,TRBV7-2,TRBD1,TGTGCCAGCAGCTTAAACAGGGGGCAGAACTATGGCTACACCTTC,CASSLNRGQNYGYTF
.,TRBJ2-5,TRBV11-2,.,TGTGCCAGCAGCTTATTCGGGCAGGTCCGTTCGGAGACCCAGTACTTC,CASSLFGQVRSETQYF
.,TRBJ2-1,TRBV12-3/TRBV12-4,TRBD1,TGTGCCAGCAGGATGGGACAGACGAATGAGCAGTTCTTC,CASRMGQTNEQFF
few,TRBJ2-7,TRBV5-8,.,TGTGCCAGCAAAACAGTCTACGAGCAGTACTTC,CASKTVYEQYF
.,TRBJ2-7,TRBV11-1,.,TGTGCCAGCAGGATCTTTGACGGGAGCTCCTACGAGCAGTACTTC,CASRIFDGSSYEQYF
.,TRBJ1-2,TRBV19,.,TGTGCCAGTAGGCACCCGGGGGCAGCTAACTATGGCTACACCTTC,CASRHPGAANYGYTF
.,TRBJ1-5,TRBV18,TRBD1,TGTGCCAGCTCATCCTCCGGGACAGGGAATCAGCCCCAGCATTTT,CASSSSGTGNQPQHF
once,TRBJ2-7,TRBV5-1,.,TGCGCCAGCAGCTTGAGTCTAGCTTCCTACGAGCAGTACTTC,CASSLSLASYEQYF
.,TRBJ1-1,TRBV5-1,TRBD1,TGCGCCAGCAGCTTGGGCCCATACCGGGACAGGGGCATGAACACTGAAGCTTTCTTT,CASSLGPYRDRGMNTEAFF
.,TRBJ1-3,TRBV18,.,TGTGCCAGCTCACCAGCGACACTTAAAAGCTCTGGAAACACCATATATTTT,CASSPATLKSSGNTIYF
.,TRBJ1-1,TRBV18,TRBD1,TGTGCCAGCTCCGCCCAGGGGGCAATCAACACTGAAGCTTTCTTT,CASSAQGAINTEAFF
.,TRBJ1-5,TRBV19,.,TGTGCCAGTAGTATAGATGCCGGGAGGAGTCAGCCCCAGCATTTT,CASSIDAGRSQPQHF
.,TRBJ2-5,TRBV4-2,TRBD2,TGTGCCAGCAGCCAAGATCAAACTAGCGGTGGCCAGGAGACCCAGTACTTC,CASSQDQTSGGQETQYF
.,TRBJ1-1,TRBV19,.,TGTGCCAGTAGTCAACGCATGGGCCAACTCCGCGGGGAAGCTTTCTTT,CASSQRMGQLRGEAFF
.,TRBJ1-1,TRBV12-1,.,TGTGCCAGCGCCTTTGAGGCGCCGAACACTGAAGCTTTCTTT,CASAFEAPNTEAFF
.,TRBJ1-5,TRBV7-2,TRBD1,TGTGCCAGCAGCCCCGGGACAGGGGGGAAGCATCAGCCCCAGCATTTT,CASSPGTGGKHQPQHF
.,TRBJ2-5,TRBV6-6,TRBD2,TGTGCCAGCAGCCGATCAACTAGCGGGGGACAAGAGACCCAGTACTTC,CASSRSTSGGQETQYF
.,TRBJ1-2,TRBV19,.,TGTGCCAGTATCGCCGCCAGGGCAGTGAACTATGGCTACACCTTC,CASIAARAVNYGYTF
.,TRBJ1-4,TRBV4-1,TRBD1,TGCGCCAGCAGCCGTCTCAGTCTTAGGACAGGGCTTAATGAAAAACTGTTTTTT,CASSRLSLRTGLNEKLFF
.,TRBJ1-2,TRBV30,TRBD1,TGTGCCTGGGGGACAGGGGATAGGAGAGGCTACACCTTC,CAWGTGDRRGYTF
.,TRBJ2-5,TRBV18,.,TGTGCCAGCTCACCACCAAGCAGGGAGACCCAGTACTTC,CASSPPSRETQYF
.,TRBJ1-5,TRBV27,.,TGTGCCACTAAACTGTGGGCAAGTAGCAATCAGCCCCAGCATTTT,CATKLWASSNQPQHF
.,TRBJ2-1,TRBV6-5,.,TGTGCCAGCCGAGTCGGACTGCTCAATGAGCAGTTCTTC,CASRVGLLNEQFF
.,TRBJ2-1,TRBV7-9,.,TGTGCCAGCAGCTTATCAAGGAGTGAGCAGTTCTTC,CASSLSRSEQFF
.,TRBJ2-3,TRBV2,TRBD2,TGTGCCAGCAGTAGCGGGAGTTGGGCAGATACGCAGTATTTT,CASSSGSWADTQYF
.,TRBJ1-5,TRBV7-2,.,TGTGCCAGCAGCTTAGGCATACAACAGGGACATCAGCCCCAGCATTTT,CASSLGIQQGHQPQHF
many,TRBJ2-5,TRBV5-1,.,TGCGCCAGCAGCTTCGAGGGGGGCGGAGAGACCCAGTACTTC,CASSFEGGGETQYF
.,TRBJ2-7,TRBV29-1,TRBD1,TGCAGCTTTGGACAGGGAACAAGAGGAGAGCAGTACTTC,CSFGQGTRGEQYF